A selection of T cell receptor beta chains follows, all from one sample in a study of blood T cells in healthy people across ages. TCRdb passed the 5' RACE reads through MiXCR, listing each CDR3 protein once. Here the sample spans over 600,000 distinct CDR3 sequences, 35% to 60% being singletons. The specimen sequenced was blood. The receptors derive from a man older than 75 in good health. Each CDR3 is given with its conserved first and last residue. A D gene is named only where the DNA matches it firmly. Rows may omit the clone size; those that give it use once, few, many or a size class.

v_call	clone_size	j_call	d_call	cdr3_nt	cdr3_aa
TRBV7-2	-	TRBJ2-7	-	TGTGCCAGCAGCTCCCGACCCGCGGACGGGCCCGACGAGCAGTACTTC	CASSSRPADGPDEQYF
TRBV9	-	TRBJ2-3	-	TGTGCCAGCAGCCCCCAGCACTCGAGGGGCTCAGATACGCAGTATTTT	CASSPQHSRGSDTQYF
TRBV7-2	few	TRBJ2-6	-	TGTGCGAAGCTGGGACACACCTCTGGGGCCAACGTCCTGACTTTC	CAKLGHTSGANVLTF
TRBV11-3	many	TRBJ2-7	-	TGTGCCAGCAGCTTAGATTCTGGGTCCTACGAGCAGTACTTC	CASSLDSGSYEQYF
TRBV29-1	-	TRBJ1-4	-	TGCAGCGTTCTGGTTGTGGAAAAACTGTTTTTT	CSVLVVEKLFF
TRBV24-1	-	TRBJ1-1	-	TGTGCCACCAGTGATTTAGGCGGCCAGAACACTGAAGCTTTCTTT	CATSDLGGQNTEAFF
TRBV27	few	TRBJ2-7	TRBD2	TGTGCCAGCAGGCGTGGAGCGGGAGAATCCTACGAGCAGTACTTC	CASRRGAGESYEQYF
TRBV6-2/TRBV6-3	-	TRBJ2-3	TRBD2	TGTGCCAGCAGTTACGGCGGGAGCCGGGTAGATACGCAGTATTTT	CASSYGGSRVDTQYF
TRBV20-1	-	TRBJ2-3	TRBD2	TGCAGTGCCTCGGGAGGGGACGATCCGACCACAGATACGCAGTATTTT	CSASGGDDPTTDTQYF
TRBV7-3	-	TRBJ2-1	TRBD1	TGTGCCAACAGCCTAATCCTGGGGACAGGGGGCTCAGGGGAGCAGTTCTTC	CANSLILGTGGSGEQFF
TRBV13	-	TRBJ1-2	-	TGTGCCAGCAGCTTACAAGCGGGGGGGGGTAGCTATGGCTACACCTTC	CASSLQAGGGSYGYTF
TRBV25-1	-	TRBJ2-5	TRBD2	TGTGCCAGCAGTGAAACTAGACTAGCACTGATCCAGGAGACCCAGTACTTC	CASSETRLALIQETQYF
TRBV20-1	-	TRBJ2-1	TRBD2	TGCAGTGCTAGAGATTTTGCGGGAGTTCACAATGAGCAGTTCTTC	CSARDFAGVHNEQFF
TRBV7-2	-	TRBJ1-6	-	TGTGCCAGCAGCCCAATAAGGGGTAGTGGAAATTCACCCCTCCACTTT	CASSPIRGSGNSPLHF
TRBV7-2	-	TRBJ2-5	-	TGTGCCAGCAGCTTGCCAGGGGACTTTCAAGAGACCCAGTACTTC	CASSLPGDFQETQYF
TRBV6-4	few	TRBJ2-6	TRBD1	TGTGCCAGCAGTACGACAGGGCTGGGGTCTGGGGCCAACGTCCTGACTTTC	CASSTTGLGSGANVLTF
TRBV4-3	-	TRBJ2-1	-	TGCGCCAGCAGCCAAGATAATCCGGGGTCCTACAATGAGCAGTTCTTC	CASSQDNPGSYNEQFF
TRBV18	-	TRBJ2-5	TRBD2	TGTGCCAGCTCACCAGCTAGCGGGAGGCGCAATGAGCAGTACTTC	CASSPASGRRNEQYF
TRBV28	few	TRBJ2-3	-	TGTGCCAGCAGTCGCATAGCGGTCAGCACAGATACGCAGTATTTT	CASSRIAVSTDTQYF
TRBV5-1	few	TRBJ2-7	TRBD2	TGCGCCAGCAGCGCAGGACTAGCGGGGGCAACCTACGAGCAGTACTTC	CASSAGLAGATYEQYF
TRBV5-1	once	TRBJ2-3	-	TGCGCCAGCAGCTTCAGTCCCGATGGGACAGATACGCAGTATTTT	CASSFSPDGTDTQYF